The 20 T cell receptor beta chains in this list originate from one sample, sequenced in a study of T cells in Graves' hyperthyroidism and ophthalmopathy. Amplified TCR beta CDR3 regions came from RNA transcripts. An initial round of RT-PCR targeting the TCR CDR3 relied on the HTBI primer set. In TCRdb, the multiplex PCR reads were re-called with MiXCR into one record per CDR3 protein. This table has roughly 500,000 distinct CDR3 sequences, 40% to 50% appearing once. Sequenced material: peripheral blood or thyroid tissue (not recorded which). These receptors were obtained from an adult woman with Graves' disease, either hyperthyroidism or ophthalmopathy (not recorded which).

The gene calls are TRBV7-9 and TRBJ1-1; 7 bases fit TRBD1. The CDR3 runs to 15 residues. V trimming: 5 bases; J trimming: 6 bases; junction bases outside the gene matches: 12. The germline CDR1 and CDR2 sequences are SEHNR and FQNEAQ (reference sequence). The CDR3 protein is CASSPTPDRLSEAFF. The CDR3 nucleotides are TGTGCCAGCAGCCCGACCCCGGACAGGTTGTCTGAAGCTTTCTTT.

The genes are TRBV7-6 and TRBJ2-7; 7 bases are shared with TRBD2. Looked up from germline, CDR1 is SGHVS and CDR2 is FNYEAQ. Trimming cost V 0 bases and J 5 bases; bases outside gene matches: 7. The CDR3 is 15 residues long. The CDR3 here is CASSLALGRAHEQYF. In DNA, the CDR3 is TGTGCCAGCAGCTTAGCTCTGGGGAGGGCCCACGAGCAGTACTTC.

The chain recombines TRBV7-2 with TRBJ2-7, with 8 positions matching TRBD2. This CDR3 comprises 14 residues. Germline V gene data show CDR1 as SGHTA and CDR2 as FQGNSA. The trim removed 3 bases at V and 2 bases at J, leaving 3 bases unmatched. CDR3 sequence (DNA): TGTGCCAGCAGCTTTGCGGGAGGCGCCTACGAGCAGTACTTC. The encoded protein is CASSFAGGAYEQYF.

In its sample, this clonotype was seen many times. The chain recombines TRBV29-1 with TRBJ2-5; 7 positions match TRBD1. Germline V gene data show CDR1 as SQVTM and CDR2 as ANQGSEA. The V gene end was trimmed by 6 bases and the J gene end by 5 bases; junction bases not matched to a gene: 9. The length of the CDR3 is 13 residues. CDR3 bases: TGCAGCGTGGCAAGGGACAGTGGGGAGACCCAGTACTTC. This sequence encodes CSVARDSGETQYF.

J is TRBJ1-1 and V is TRBV10-3; D unclear. CDR1 is ENHRY and CDR2 is SYGVKD in the germline V gene. The CDR3 runs to 13 residues. The V and J ends lost 8 bases and 3 bases respectively, with 13 bases between them. DNA for the CDR3: TGTGCCATCCAAGATTACGGGGACACTGAAGCTTTCTTT. Translated: CAIQDYGDTEAFF.

This chain uses TRBV7-3 with TRBJ2-7, with TRBD1 matching 8 bases. V dropped 6 bases and J dropped 3; count of bases not matched to a gene: 10. The CDR3 is 15 residues long. The germline CDR1 and CDR2 sequences are SGHTA and FQGTGA. The CDR3 coding sequence is TGTGCCAGCAGTGATGCGATCGGGACAGGCTACGAGCAGTACTTC. It encodes CASSDAIGTGYEQYF. Using reference TRBV7-3 and TRBJ2-7 for the parts outside the CDR3, the full variable domain is GAGVSQTPSNKVTEKGKYVELRCDPISGHTALYWYRQSLGQGPEFLIYFQGTGAADDSGLPNDRFFAVRPEGSVSTLKIQRTERGDSAVYLCASSDAIGTGYEQYFGPGTRLTVT.

This clonotype was seen repeatedly, ten times or more. The chain is built from TRBV5-6 and TRBJ1-4; no definite D call. V lost 5 bases to trimming and J lost 1 base, with 6 bases between them. Germline values: CDR1 SGHDT, CDR2 YYEEEE. This CDR3 is 13 amino acids long. This CDR3 reads CASSFGTNEKLFF. Here the CDR3 DNA reads TGTGCCAGCAGTTTCGGAACTAATGAAAAACTGTTTTTT.

This clonotype has only a few counts. The chain uses TRBV7-8 and TRBJ2-7; D gene uncertain. Germline CDR1 SGHVS, CDR2 FQNEAQ. There are 14 residues in the CDR3. Trimming took 1 base from V and 0 from J, leaving 7 bases between them. CDR3: CASSLGGTSYEQYF. As DNA, the CDR3 is TGTGCCAGCAGCTTAGGGGGAACCTCCTACGAGCAGTACTTC.

This chain joins TRBV2 and TRBJ2-5; TRBD2 matches 11 bases. The V gene's germline CDR1 is SNHLY and CDR2 FYNNEI. The V segment lost 6 bases and the J segment 5 bases; nucleotides outside the gene matches: 5. The CDR3 is 14 residues long. The CDR3 DNA follows: TGTGCCAGCAGACGACGGACTAGCGGGGAGACCCAGTACTTC. It specifies CASRRRTSGETQYF. The complete variable domain, with remaining parts taken from reference TRBV2 and TRBJ2-5, reads EPEVTQTPSHQVTQMGQEVILRCVPISNHLYFYWYRQILGQKVEFLVSFYNNEISEKSEIFDDQFSVERPDGSNFTLKIRSTKLEDSAMYFCASRRRTSGETQYFGPGTRLLVL.

The rearrangement joins TRBV10-3 to TRBJ2-2, with TRBD1 matching over 9 bases. CDR3 length: 17 amino acids. V dropped 11 bases and J dropped 0; count of bases not matched to a gene: 13. Germline CDR1 is ENHRY and CDR2 is SYGVKD. CDR3 DNA: TGTGCCCTGTGCGGACAGGGGCCCTTCGCGAACACCGGGGAGCTGTTTTTT. This gives the protein CALCGQGPFANTGELFF.

This chain links TRBV7-9 with TRBJ1-6, with 9 bases identical to TRBD1. The J segment lost 7 bases and the V segment lost 3 bases, leaving 7 bases of the junction unmatched. The CDR3 is made up of 16 amino acids. Germline CDR1 SEHNR, CDR2 FQNEAQ (reference sequence). The CDR3 bases are TGTGCCAGCAGCTTGACCCAGGACAGGGGCAATTCACCCCTCCACTTT. Residues: CASSLTQDRGNSPLHF. Full variable domain (remainder filled in from reference TRBV7-9 and TRBJ1-6): DTGVSQNPRHKITKRGQNVTFRCDPISEHNRLYWYRQTLGQGPEFLTYFQNEAQLEKSRLLSDRFSAERPKGSFSTLEIQRTEQGDSAMYLCASSLTQDRGNSPLHFGNGTRLTVT.

This chain uses TRBV10-3 with TRBJ1-4; D is ambiguous. This CDR3 contains 15 residues. V shed 10 bases and J shed 0 bases, with 15 bases lying between them. Germline lookup yields CDR1 ENHRY and CDR2 SYGVKD. This chain's CDR3 is CASSNAPTTNEKLFF. CDR3 in DNA: TGTGCCAGCAGCAATGCCCCCACAACTAATGAAAAACTGTTTTTT.

The chain uses TRBV6-1 and TRBJ1-5; D unresolved. CDR3 size: 13 residues. Germline CDR1 and CDR2: MNHNS and SASEGT. V lost 6 bases and J 6 bases, leaving 12 bases between the germline ends. CDR3 loop: CASSLVFGQPQHF. In DNA form, the CDR3 reads TGTGCCAGCAGCCTTGTGTTTGGTCAGCCCCAGCATTTT.

This sequence joins TRBV15 and TRBJ2-5; a weak D match, TRBD2 (5 bases). Germline lookup yields CDR1 LNHNV and CDR2 YYDKDF (reference sequence). The V gene lost 4 bases and the J gene lost 7 bases, with 16 bases spanning the gap. This CDR3 spans 14 amino acids. DNA of the CDR3: TGTGCCACCAGCATAGATGTGCGGGCAGGGACCCAGTACTTC. This sequence encodes CATSIDVRAGTQYF.

This clonotype was seen a handful of times. This chain joins TRBV7-9 and TRBJ2-7; D unclear. This CDR3 contains 12 residues. The V and J ends lost 3 bases and 5 bases respectively, with 8 bases between them. Germline V gives CDR1 SEHNR, CDR2 FQNEAQ (reference sequence). The CDR3 sequence: CASSLARHEQYF. The CDR3 bases are TGTGCCAGCAGCTTGGCTCGGCACGAGCAGTACTTC.

This clonotype has more than one count but fewer than ten. The chain recombines TRBV2 with TRBJ1-4; a weak D match, TRBD1 (5 bases). The CDR3 contains 14 residues. The ends were cut back, 6 bases at V and 8 bases at J, with 16 bases in the middle. CDR1 SNHLY and CDR2 FYNNEI come from the germline V gene. CDR3 nucleotides: TGTGCCAGCAGCGCCCTGACAGAGCAGGAAAAACTGTTTTTT. It encodes CASSALTEQEKLFF.

This sequence joins TRBV29-1 and TRBJ1-2; no clear D gene. Deletions cut 1 base from V and 3 bases from J, with 9 bases between. Germline CDR1 is SQVTM and CDR2 is ANQGSEA. The CDR3 is 13 amino acids. The CDR3 region is CSVEAGSDYGYTF. Here the CDR3 DNA reads TGCAGCGTTGAAGCCGGCAGCGACTATGGCTACACCTTC.

This clonotype turned up a few times. The rearrangement joins TRBV5-1 to TRBJ2-7; 9 bases agree with TRBD1. The length of the CDR3 is 15 residues. Per the germline V gene, CDR1 is SGHRS and CDR2 is YFSETQ. V dropped 4 bases and J dropped 2; count of bases not matched to a gene: 7. This CDR3 reads CASSPRQGEAYEQYF. In DNA, the CDR3 is TGCGCCAGCAGCCCCCGACAGGGGGAAGCCTACGAGCAGTACTTC.

The V call is TRBV10-3, the J call TRBJ1-6; TRBD1 agrees at 9 bases. The germline V gene has CDR1 ENHRY and CDR2 SYGVKD. Trimming cost V 2 bases and J 14 bases; bases outside gene matches: 10. The CDR3 is 15 amino acids. CDR3 DNA sequence: TGTGCCATCAGTGAGGTCAGGACAGGGGATTCGTCCCTCCACTTT. This translates into CAISEVRTGDSSLHF.

The rearrangement links TRBV12-3 or TRBV12-4 to TRBJ1-4, with 7 bases matching TRBD1. The CDR3 runs 14 residues. V lost 5 bases, J lost 3 bases, and 3 bases stayed unmatched. The CDR3: CASSGTASNEKLFF. The CDR3 DNA reads as TGTGCCAGCAGTGGGACAGCCTCTAATGAAAAACTGTTTTTT.